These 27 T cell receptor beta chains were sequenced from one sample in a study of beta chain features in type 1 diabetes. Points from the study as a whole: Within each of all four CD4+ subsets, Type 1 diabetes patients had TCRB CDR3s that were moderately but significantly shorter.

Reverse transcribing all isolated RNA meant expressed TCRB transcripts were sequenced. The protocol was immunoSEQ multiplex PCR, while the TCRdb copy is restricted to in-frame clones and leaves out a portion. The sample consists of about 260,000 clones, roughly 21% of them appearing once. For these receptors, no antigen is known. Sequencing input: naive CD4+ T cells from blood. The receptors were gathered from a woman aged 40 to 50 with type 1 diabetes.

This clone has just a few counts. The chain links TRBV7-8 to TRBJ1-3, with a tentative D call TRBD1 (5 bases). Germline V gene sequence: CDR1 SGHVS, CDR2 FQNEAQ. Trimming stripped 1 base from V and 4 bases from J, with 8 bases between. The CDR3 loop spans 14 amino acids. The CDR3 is CASSLGGRGNTIYF. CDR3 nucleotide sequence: TGTGCCAGCAGCTTAGGGGGGAGGGGAAACACCATATATTTT.

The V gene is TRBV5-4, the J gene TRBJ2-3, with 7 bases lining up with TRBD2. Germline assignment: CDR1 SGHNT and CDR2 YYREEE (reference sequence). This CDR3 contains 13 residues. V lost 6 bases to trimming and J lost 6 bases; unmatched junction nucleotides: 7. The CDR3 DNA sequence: TGTGCCAGCAACGAGCGGGATAGGGATACGCAGTATTTT. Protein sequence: CASNERDRDTQYF.

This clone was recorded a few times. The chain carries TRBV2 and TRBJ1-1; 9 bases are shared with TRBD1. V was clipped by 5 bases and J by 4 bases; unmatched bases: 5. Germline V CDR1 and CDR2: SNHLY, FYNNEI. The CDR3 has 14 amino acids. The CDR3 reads CASSRGQGGTEAFF. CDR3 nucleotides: TGTGCCAGCAGTCGGGGACAGGGAGGCACTGAAGCTTTCTTT.

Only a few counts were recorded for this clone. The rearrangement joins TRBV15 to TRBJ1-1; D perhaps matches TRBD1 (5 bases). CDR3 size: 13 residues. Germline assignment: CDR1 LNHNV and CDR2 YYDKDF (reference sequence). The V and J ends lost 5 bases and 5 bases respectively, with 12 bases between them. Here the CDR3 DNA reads TGTGCCACCAGCGAGACAGCGAGAACTGAAGCTTTCTTT. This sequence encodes CATSETARTEAFF.

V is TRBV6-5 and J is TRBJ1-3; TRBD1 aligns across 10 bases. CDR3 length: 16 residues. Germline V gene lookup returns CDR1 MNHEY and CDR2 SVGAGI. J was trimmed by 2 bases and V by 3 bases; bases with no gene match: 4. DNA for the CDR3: TGTGCCAGCAGTTATTCTGGACAGGGGGCTGGAAACACCATATATTTT. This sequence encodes CASSYSGQGAGNTIYF.

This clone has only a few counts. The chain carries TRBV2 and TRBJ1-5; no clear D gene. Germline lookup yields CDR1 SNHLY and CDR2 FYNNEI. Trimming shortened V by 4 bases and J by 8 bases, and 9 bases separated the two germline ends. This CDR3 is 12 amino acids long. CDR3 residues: CASSGEGEPQHF. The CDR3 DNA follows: TGTGCCAGCAGTGGAGAGGGTGAGCCCCAGCATTTT. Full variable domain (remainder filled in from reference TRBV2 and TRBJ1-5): EPEVTQTPSHQVTQMGQEVILRCVPISNHLYFYWYRQILGQKVEFLVSFYNNEISEKSEIFDDQFSVERPDGSNFTLKIRSTKLEDSAMYFCASSGEGEPQHFGDGTRLSIL.

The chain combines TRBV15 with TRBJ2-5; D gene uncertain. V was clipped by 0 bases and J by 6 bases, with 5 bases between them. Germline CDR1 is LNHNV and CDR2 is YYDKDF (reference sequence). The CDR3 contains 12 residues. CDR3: CATSRDSQTQYF. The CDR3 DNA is TGTGCCACCAGCAGAGATAGCCAGACCCAGTACTTC. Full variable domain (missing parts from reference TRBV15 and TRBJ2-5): DAMVIQNPRYQVTQFGKPVTLSCSQTLNHNVMYWYQQKSSQAPKLLFHYYDKDFNNEADTPDNFQSRRPNTSFCFLDIRSPGLGDTAMYLCATSRDSQTQYFGPGTRLLVL.

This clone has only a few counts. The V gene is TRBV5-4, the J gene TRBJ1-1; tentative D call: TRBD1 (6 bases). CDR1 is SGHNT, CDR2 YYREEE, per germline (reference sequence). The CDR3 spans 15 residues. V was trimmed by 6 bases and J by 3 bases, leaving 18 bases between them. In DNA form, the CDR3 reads TGTGCCAGCACCTCCCCACAGGGCGGCTACACTGAAGCTTTCTTT. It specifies CASTSPQGGYTEAFF.

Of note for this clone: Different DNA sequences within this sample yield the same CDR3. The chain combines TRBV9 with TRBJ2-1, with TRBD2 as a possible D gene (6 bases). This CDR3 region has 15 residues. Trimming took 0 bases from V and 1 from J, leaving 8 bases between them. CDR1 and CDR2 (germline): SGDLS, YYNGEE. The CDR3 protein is CASSVDGGSYNEQFF. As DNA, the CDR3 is TGTGCCAGCAGCGTAGACGGGGGTTCCTACAATGAGCAGTTCTTC.

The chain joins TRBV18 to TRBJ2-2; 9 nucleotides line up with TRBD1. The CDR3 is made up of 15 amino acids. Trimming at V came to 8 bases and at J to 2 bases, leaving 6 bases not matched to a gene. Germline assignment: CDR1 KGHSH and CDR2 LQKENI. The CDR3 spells CASRDRETNTGELFF. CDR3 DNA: TGTGCCAGCCGGGACAGGGAAACTAACACCGGGGAGCTGTTTTTT.

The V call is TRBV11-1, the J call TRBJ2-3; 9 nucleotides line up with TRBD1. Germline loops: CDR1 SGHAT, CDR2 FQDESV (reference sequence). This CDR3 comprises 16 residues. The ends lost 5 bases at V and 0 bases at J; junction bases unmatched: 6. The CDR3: CASSLTGQGSTDTQYF. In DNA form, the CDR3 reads TGTGCCAGCAGCCTTACCGGACAGGGGAGCACAGATACGCAGTATTTT.

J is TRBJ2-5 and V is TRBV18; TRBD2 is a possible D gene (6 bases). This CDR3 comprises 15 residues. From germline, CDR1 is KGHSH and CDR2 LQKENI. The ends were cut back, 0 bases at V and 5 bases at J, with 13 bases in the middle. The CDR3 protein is CASSPPRGGSETQYF. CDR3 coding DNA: TGTGCCAGCTCACCACCGAGGGGAGGTAGTGAGACCCAGTACTTC.

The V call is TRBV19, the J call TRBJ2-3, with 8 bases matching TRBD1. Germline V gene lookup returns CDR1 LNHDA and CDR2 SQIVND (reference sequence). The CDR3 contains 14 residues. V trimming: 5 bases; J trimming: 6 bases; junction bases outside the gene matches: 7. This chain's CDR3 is CASSPDRVWDTQYF. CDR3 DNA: TGTGCCAGTAGTCCGGACAGGGTATGGGATACGCAGTATTTT.

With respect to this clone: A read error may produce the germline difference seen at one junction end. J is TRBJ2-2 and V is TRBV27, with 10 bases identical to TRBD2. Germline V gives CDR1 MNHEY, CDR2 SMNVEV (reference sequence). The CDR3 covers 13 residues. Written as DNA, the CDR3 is TGTGCCAGCAGTTATAGAACTAGCGGGGAGTTGTTTTTT. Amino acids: CASSYRTSGELFF.

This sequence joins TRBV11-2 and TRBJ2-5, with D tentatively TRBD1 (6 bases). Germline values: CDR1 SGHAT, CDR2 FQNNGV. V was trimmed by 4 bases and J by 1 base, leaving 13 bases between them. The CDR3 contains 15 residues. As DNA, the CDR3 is TGTGCCAGCAGCTCACTGGACAGACCCCAAGAGACCCAGTACTTC. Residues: CASSSLDRPQETQYF.

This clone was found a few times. For the CDR3, the DNA is TGTGCCATCAGCGATGACAGGGGCGCTGAAGCTTTCTTT. The encoded protein is CAISDDRGAEAFF. V is TRBV10-3 and J is TRBJ1-1; 8 nucleotides match TRBD1. Losses at the gene ends were 6 bases for V and 6 bases for J; bases not matched to a gene: 6. Looked up from germline, CDR1 is ENHRY and CDR2 is SYGVKD. This CDR3 comprises 13 residues.

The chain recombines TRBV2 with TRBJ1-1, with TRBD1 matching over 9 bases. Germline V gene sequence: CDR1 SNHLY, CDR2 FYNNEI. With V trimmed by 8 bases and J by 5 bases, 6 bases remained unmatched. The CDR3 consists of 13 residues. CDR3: CASSADRGTEAFF. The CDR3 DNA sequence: TGTGCCAGCTCCGCGGACAGGGGTACTGAAGCTTTCTTT.

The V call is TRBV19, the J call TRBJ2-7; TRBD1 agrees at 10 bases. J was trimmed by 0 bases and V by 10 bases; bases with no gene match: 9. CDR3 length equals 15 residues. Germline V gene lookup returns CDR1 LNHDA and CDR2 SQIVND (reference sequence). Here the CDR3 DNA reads TGTGCCACCGGGCGGGGACAGGGGCGCTCCTACGAGCAGTACTTC. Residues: CATGRGQGRSYEQYF.

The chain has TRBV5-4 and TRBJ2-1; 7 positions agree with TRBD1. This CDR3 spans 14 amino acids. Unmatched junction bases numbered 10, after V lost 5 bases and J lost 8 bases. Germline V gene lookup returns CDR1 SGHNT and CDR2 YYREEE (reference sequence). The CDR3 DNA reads TGTGCCAGCAGTCTTAACAGGGGCCAGGATGAGCAGTTCTTC. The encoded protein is CASSLNRGQDEQFF.

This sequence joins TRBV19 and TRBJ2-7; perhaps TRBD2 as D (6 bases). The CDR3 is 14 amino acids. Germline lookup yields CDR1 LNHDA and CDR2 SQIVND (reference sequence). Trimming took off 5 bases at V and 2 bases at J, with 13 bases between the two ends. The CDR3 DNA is TGTGCCAGTAGTTGGAGGGTAGCAACCTACGAGCAGTACTTC. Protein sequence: CASSWRVATYEQYF.

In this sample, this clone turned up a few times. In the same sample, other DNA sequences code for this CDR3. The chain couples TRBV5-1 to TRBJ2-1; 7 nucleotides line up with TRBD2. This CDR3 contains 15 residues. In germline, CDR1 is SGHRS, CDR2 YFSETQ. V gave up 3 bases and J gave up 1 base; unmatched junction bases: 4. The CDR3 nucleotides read TGCGCCAGCAGCTCCTTAGCGGGTTCCTACAATGAGCAGTTCTTC. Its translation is CASSSLAGSYNEQFF.

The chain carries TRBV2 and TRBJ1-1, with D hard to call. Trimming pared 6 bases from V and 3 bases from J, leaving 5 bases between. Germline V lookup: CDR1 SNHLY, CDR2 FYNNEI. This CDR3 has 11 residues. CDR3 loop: CASSGYTEAFF. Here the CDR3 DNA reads TGTGCCAGCAGCGGTTACACTGAAGCTTTCTTT.

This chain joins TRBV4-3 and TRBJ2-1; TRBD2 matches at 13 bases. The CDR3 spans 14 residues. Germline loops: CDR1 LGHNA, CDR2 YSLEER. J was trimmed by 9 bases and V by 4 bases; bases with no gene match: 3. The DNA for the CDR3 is TGCGCCAGCAGCCGGACTAGCGGGAGTGGTGAGCAGTTCTTC. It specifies CASSRTSGSGEQFF.

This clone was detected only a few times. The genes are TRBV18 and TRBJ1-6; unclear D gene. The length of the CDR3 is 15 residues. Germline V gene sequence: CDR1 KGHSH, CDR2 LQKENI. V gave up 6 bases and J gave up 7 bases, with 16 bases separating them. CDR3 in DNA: TGTGCCAGCTCCTCAGACCAGGCTGGCAATTCACCCCTCCACTTT. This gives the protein CASSSDQAGNSPLHF.

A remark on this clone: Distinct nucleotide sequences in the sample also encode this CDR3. The CDR3 spells CASSPPDRGYGYTF. Written as DNA, the CDR3 is TGTGCCAGCAGCCCTCCTGACAGGGGCTATGGCTACACCTTC. The genes are TRBV28 and TRBJ1-2, with TRBD1 identical over 8 bases. With V trimmed by 6 bases and J by 4 bases, 7 bases remained unmatched. The CDR3 sequence is 14 residues long. Germline V gene sequence: CDR1 MDHEN, CDR2 SYDVKM.

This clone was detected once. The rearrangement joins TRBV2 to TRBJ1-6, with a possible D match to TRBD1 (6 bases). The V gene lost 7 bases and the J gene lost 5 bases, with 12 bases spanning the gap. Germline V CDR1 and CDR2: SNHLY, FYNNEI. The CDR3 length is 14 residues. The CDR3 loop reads CASKRDTDNSPLHF. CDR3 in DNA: TGTGCCAGCAAGCGGGACACCGATAATTCACCCCTCCACTTT.

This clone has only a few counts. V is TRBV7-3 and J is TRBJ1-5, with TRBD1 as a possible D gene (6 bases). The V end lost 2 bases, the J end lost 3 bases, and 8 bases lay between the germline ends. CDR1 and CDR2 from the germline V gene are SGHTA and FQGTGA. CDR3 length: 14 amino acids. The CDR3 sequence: CASSLSGDNQPQHF. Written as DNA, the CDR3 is TGTGCCAGCAGCTTATCAGGGGACAATCAGCCCCAGCATTTT.